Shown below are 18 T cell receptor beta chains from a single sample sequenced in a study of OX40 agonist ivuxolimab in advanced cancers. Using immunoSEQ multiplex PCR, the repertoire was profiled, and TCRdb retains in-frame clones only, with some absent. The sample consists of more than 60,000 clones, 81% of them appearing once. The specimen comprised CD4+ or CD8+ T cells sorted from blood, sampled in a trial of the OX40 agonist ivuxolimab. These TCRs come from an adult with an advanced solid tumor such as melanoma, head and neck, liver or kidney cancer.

This chain's CDR3 is CASSLGLAPYEQYF. Here the CDR3 DNA reads TGCGCCAGCTCCCTCGGGCTAGCACCCTACGAGCAGTACTTC. This chain joins TRBV10-1 and TRBJ2-7; perhaps TRBD2 as D (5 bases). Germline V gives CDR1 WNHNN, CDR2 SYGVQD (reference sequence). This CDR3 spans 14 amino acids. Trimming took off 8 bases at V and 2 bases at J, with 16 bases between the two ends.

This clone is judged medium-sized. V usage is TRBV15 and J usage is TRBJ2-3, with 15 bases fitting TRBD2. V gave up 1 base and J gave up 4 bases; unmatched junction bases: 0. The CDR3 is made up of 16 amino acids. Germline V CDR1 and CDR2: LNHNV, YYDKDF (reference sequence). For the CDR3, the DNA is TGTGCCACCAGCAGAGGGACTAGCGGGGGGGCAGATACGCAGTATTTT. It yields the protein CATSRGTSGGADTQYF.

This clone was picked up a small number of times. The CDR3 sequence is CASSLGTASYNEQFF. CDR3 coding DNA: TGTGCCAGCAGCTTAGGGACGGCGTCCTACAATGAGCAGTTCTTC. The gene calls are TRBV7-2 and TRBJ2-1; D is undetermined. The CDR3 has 15 amino acids. Per the germline V gene, CDR1 is SGHTA and CDR2 is FQGNSA. Trimming shortened V by 1 base and J by 1 base, and 8 bases separated the two germline ends. The whole variable domain, filled in from reference TRBV7-2 and TRBJ2-1, reads GAGVSQSPSNKVTEKGKDVELRCDPISGHTALYWYRQSLGQGLEFLIYFQGNSAPDKSGLPSDRFSAERTGGSVSTLTIQRTQQEDSAVYLCASSLGTASYNEQFFGPGTRLTVL.

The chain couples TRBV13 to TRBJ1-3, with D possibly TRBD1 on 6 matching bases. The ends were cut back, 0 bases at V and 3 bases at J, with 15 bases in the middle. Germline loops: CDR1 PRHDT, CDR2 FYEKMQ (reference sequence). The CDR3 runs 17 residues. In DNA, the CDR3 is TGTGCCAGCAGCTTAGGAAGCTGGGGGCTAGGTGGAAACACCATATATTTT. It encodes CASSLGSWGLGGNTIYF.

The CDR3 nucleotides read TGCGCCAGCAGCCAAGGGGTTACGGTCGCAGGGAACACTGAAGCTTTCTTT. Residues: CASSQGVTVAGNTEAFF. The rearrangement joins TRBV4-3 to TRBJ1-1; D gene unclear. Trimming shortened V by 1 base and J by 1 base, and 16 bases separated the two germline ends. This CDR3 spans 17 amino acids. CDR1 LGHNA and CDR2 YSLEER come from the germline V gene.

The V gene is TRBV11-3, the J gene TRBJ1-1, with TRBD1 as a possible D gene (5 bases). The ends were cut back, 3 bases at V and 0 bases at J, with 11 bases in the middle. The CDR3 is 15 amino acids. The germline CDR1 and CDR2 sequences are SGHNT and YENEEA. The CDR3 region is CASSLGGNMNTEAFF. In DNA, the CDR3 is TGTGCCAGCAGCTTGGGGGGTAACATGAACACTGAAGCTTTCTTT.

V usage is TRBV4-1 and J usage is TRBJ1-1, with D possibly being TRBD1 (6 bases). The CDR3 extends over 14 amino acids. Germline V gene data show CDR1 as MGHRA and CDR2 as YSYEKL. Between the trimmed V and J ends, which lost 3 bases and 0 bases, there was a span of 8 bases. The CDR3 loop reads CASSHGQLNTEAFF. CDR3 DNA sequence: TGCGCCAGCAGCCATGGACAGTTGAACACTGAAGCTTTCTTT.

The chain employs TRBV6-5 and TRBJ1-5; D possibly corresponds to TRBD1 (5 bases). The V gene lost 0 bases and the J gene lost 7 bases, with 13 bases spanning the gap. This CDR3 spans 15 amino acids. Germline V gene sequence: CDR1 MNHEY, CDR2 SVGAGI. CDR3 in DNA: TGTGCCAGCAGTTACTCGATGAGGGGAGGGCAGCCCCAGCATTTT. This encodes CASSYSMRGGQPQHF.

The CDR3, as DNA: TGTGCCAGCAACCTGGGACAGGTCACCACGAATGAGCAGTTCTTC. Translated, it gives CASNLGQVTTNEQFF. V and J are TRBV11-3 and TRBJ2-1; 8 bases are shared with TRBD1. CDR3 length equals 15 residues. Germline V gene lookup returns CDR1 SGHNT and CDR2 YENEEA. V shed 7 bases, J shed 7 bases, and the junction held 12 bases outside the gene matches.

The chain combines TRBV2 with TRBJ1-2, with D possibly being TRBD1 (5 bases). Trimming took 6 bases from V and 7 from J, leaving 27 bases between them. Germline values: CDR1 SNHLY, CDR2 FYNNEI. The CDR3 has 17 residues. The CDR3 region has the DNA TGTGCCAGCAGCGCCACAGGAGCCGCTCTGGGTACACCTGGCTACACCTTC. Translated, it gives CASSATGAALGTPGYTF.

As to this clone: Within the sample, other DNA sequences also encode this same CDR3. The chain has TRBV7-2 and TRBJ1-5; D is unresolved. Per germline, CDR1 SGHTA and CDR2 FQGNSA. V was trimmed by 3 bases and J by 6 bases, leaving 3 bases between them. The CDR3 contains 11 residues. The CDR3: CASSLGQPQHF. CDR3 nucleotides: TGTGCCAGCAGCTTGGGTCAGCCCCAGCATTTT.

This chain's CDR3 is CASSAGQGETQYF. In DNA form, the CDR3 reads TGTGCCAGCAGTGCAGGACAGGGGGAGACCCAGTACTTC. This chain links TRBV6-1 with TRBJ2-5; 9 nucleotides agree with TRBD1. Germline trimming cut 4 bases from V and 5 bases from J; bases unmatched to any gene: 2. CDR3 size: 13 residues. Germline assignment: CDR1 MNHNS and CDR2 SASEGT.

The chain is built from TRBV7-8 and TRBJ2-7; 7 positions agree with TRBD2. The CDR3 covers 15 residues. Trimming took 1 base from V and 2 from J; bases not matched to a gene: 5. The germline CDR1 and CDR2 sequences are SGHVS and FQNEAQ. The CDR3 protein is CASSLELARPYEQYF. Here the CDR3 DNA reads TGTGCCAGCAGCTTAGAACTAGCGAGGCCCTACGAGCAGTACTTC.

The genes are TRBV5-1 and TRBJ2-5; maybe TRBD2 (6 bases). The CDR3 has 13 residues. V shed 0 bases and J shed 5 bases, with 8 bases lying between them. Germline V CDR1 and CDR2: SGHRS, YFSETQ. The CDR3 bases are TGCGCCAGCAGCTTGGCCGCGGGGGAGACCCAGTACTTC. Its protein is CASSLAAGETQYF.

The CDR3 nucleotides are TGCGCCAGCAGCTTGGCTTTCTCAAGCTCTGGAAACACCATATATTTT. It codes for CASSLAFSSSGNTIYF. The genes are TRBV5-1 and TRBJ1-3; D not certain. Germline V gives CDR1 SGHRS, CDR2 YFSETQ. V lost 0 bases, J lost 0 bases, and 10 bases lay in between. This CDR3 region has 16 residues.

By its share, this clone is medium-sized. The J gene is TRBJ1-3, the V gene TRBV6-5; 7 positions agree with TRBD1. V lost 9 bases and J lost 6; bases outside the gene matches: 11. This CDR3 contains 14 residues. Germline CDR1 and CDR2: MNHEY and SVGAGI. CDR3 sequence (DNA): TGTGCCAGTAAAATCCAGGGGGACGTAAACACCATATATTTT. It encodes CASKIQGDVNTIYF.

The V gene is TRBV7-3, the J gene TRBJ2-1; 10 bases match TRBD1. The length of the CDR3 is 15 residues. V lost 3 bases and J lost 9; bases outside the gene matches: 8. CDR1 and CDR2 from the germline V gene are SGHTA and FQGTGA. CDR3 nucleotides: TGTGCCAGCAGCTTTTCGGGACAGGGGAGTAGTGAGCAGTTCTTC. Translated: CASSFSGQGSSEQFF.

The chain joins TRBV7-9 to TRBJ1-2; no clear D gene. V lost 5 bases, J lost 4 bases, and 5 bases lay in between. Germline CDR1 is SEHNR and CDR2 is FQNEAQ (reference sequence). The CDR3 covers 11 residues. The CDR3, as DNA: TGTGCCAGCAGCAACCCCTATGGCTACACCTTC. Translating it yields CASSNPYGYTF.